This T cell receptor beta chain was documented in a study of T cells after yellow fever vaccination. Whole-study results and caveats: Weaker overall was a secondary response that nonetheless peaked faster, on day 5 versus 15.

This clonotype was observed a few times. Its antigen remains unidentified. CDR1 is MNHEY, CDR2 SMNVEV, per germline (reference sequence). With 3 bases clipped from V and 2 bases from J, the junction kept 7 bases outside the gene matches. This CDR3 has 16 amino acids. In TCRdb, the 5' RACE reads were re-called with MiXCR into one record per CDR3 protein. The data hold approximately 300,000 distinct CDR3 sequences, with around 6.8% observed a single time. Sequencing used PBMCs, obtained about 49 days after the first yellow fever vaccination. The TCR comes from a man aged 18 to 30 who received the YFV17D yellow fever vaccine. The chain links TRBV27 to TRBJ2-3, with 8 bases aligning to TRBD2. The CDR3 DNA sequence: TGTGCCAGCAGTTTGGGCCCGGGACTAGACACAGATACGCAGTATTTT. As protein: CASSLGPGLDTDTQYF.